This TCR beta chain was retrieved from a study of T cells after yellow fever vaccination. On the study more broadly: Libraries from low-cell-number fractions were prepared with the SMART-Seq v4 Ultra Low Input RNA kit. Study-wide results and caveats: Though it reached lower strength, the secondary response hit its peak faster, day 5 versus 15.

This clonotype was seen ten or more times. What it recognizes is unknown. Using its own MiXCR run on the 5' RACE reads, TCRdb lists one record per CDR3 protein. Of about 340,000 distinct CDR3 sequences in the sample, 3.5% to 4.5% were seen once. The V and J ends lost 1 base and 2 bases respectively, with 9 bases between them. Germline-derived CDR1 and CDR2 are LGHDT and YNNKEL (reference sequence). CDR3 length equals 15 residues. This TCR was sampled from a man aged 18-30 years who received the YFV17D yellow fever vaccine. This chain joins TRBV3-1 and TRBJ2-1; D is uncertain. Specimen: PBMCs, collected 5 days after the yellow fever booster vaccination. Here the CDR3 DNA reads TGTGCCAGCAGCCAAGGTCCACAGACCTACAATGAGCAGTTCTTC. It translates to CASSQGPQTYNEQFF.